This T cell receptor (beta chain) was documented in a study of cytomegalovirus exposure and HLA in healthy donors (dated by TCRdb to about 2017). Looking at the study overall: According to an earlier analysis of 587 of the donors, some 180 million T cells yielded 117 million unique TCR beta sequences and more than 250 Gb of sequence data. Around 320 gigabases of sequencing data and 78 million or so unique TCR sequences were included in an early release covering 500 to 750 HLA-typed donors. Among some 400 genotyped donors of the cohort, an average of about 240,000 unique TCR beta nucleotide sequences were sequenced per donor, roughly a sixth of them non-productive. The study aimed to test whether cataloging public T cell receptors could reveal signatures of past pathogen exposure. In a later genetic analysis, genome-wide SNP genotypes for about three fifths of the roughly 670 donors were used, and that subset was treated as a discovery cohort. An earlier analysis of approximately 500 of the donors applied high-throughput TCR beta sequencing to assess whether each TCR beta V gene segment acted as functional or pseudogenic. To predict cytomegalovirus infection status, the study brought together high-throughput TCR immunosequencing, statistical association of individual TCRs with disease status, and machine learning. Of the approximately 400 genotyped donors, approximately 83% fell in the genetic ancestry cluster associated with self-reported Caucasian donors. Using immunosequencing, the study profiled T cell repertoires from fewer than 850 subjects and related those repertoires to cytomegalovirus serostatus. Rather than using new phenotypic data, the later analysis identified candidate immune exposures from TCR beta sequences and from how often those sequences occurred across donors. Roughly 5 DR-DQ haplotypes were treated as single units for association and clustering because of strong linkage in the cohort. A later analysis re-examined previously published TCR beta repertoires from several hundred donors and added high-resolution HLA genotyping to investigate patterns of TCR occurrence. Alongside the repertoire data, information on donor age, sex, ethnicity and CMV serostatus was compiled. Both class I and class II loci were covered by HLA typing, at four-digit resolution. Every discovery cohort repertoire had been produced on one sequencing platform. In addition to the first cohort of approximately 650 subjects, a separate validation cohort of approximately 130 different subjects was used. Typing coverage differed by locus: A, B, C, DRB1 and DQB1 were typed in roughly 629-640 donors, DQA1 in approximately 520, DPA1 in around 600, and DPB1 in just under 490. Paper-wide results and their limitations: Most TCR sequences were seen in very few donors, while some public TCRs were found in many individuals. Assigning TCR associations to individual alleles was difficult when HLA alleles, especially DR and DQ, strongly co-occurred. Linkage disequilibrium might explain the correlated functional status among segregating V segments, but an unknown experimental factor could not be ruled out. A cluster of highly shared sequence variants was judged likely to be a technical artifact of the sequencing pipeline. Some IMGT-functional V segments, including TRBV6-2 and TRBV6-3, could not be told apart with the 87-base-pair reads, so those segments were excluded. A later analysis reported that several top co-occurrence clusters appeared linked to parvovirus B19, influenza, CMV and Epstein-Barr virus. Specific HLA alleles were associated with over 15,000 TCR beta sequences at a false discovery rate of 0.05 in a later analysis. The study gave a list of over 150 TCR beta chains associated with cytomegalovirus. Roughly 15 rarely observed V segments, including chromosome 9 orphons, were excluded from the earlier analysis of approximately 500 of the donors because counts were too low. Presence/absence analyses assumed roughly uniform sequencing depth across donors, an assumption that may not hold. In vitro tests confirmed that three of the cytomegalovirus-associated TCR beta chains recognize cytomegalovirus antigens. Broadly in line with IMGT annotations, most TCR beta V segments showed up in productive rearrangements about 87% or about 30% of the time in an earlier analysis of about 500 of the donors. A later analysis found that most CMV-associated TCR beta chains appeared HLA-restricted, with HLA associations seemingly driven largely by CMV exposure. According to a later genetic analysis, donors in an Asian-associated ancestry cluster had fewer N-insertions in productive TCRs than the approximately 670-donor mean. A further reported finding was that TCR beta sequences accurately predicted the HLA-A and HLA-B alleles for most subjects in the first cohort. HLA typing was unavailable for some donors at each locus, so association tests used only the typed subset. An association between a missense DCLRE1C variant and V-gene and J-gene trimming of TCR beta chains was found in a later genetic analysis and replicated in an independent cohort. It was suggested by the authors that the approach could potentially be generalized to other disease states and immunological phenotypes. In a later analysis, TCR association rates were found to vary across HLA loci, with the most associated TCRs seen for DRB1 alleles and the fewest for HLA-C alleles. Compared with equally common non-associated chains, HLA-associated TCR beta chains in a later analysis were more clonally expanded and had lower generation probabilities. The only immune exposure information available for the cohort was CMV serostatus. In both the original and validation cohorts, the classifier was reported to diagnose cytomegalovirus status with high specificity and sensitivity. This cohort had only TCR beta chains sequenced, and the lack of alpha or paired-chain data limited which features could be detected.

This clone has more than one count but fewer than ten. This receptor's antigen is unknown. No much larger clonotype is one base removed from it; base qualities were not supplied. CDR1 and CDR2 are read off the germline V gene as SNHLY and FYNNEI. Spanning cysteine to phenylalanine, the CDR3 consists of 11 amino acids. The DNA shown is the 33-base CDR3, in frame from base 1. V sheds 4 bases and J sheds 7 bases, leaving 7 bases between their ends. Library construction relied on the immunoSEQ multiplex PCR assay. A mixture of 60 forward primers for TCR Vbeta segments and 13 reverse primers for TCR Jbeta segments was used in the multiplex PCR. The CDR3 region of rearranged TCR beta genes was amplified from genomic DNA with a multiplex PCR assay. Amplified TCR beta libraries were sequenced as 87-base-pair reads on the Illumina HiSeq System. As for the original processing: Across the 600 to 700 repertoires, a later analysis counted 80 million or so unique TCR beta chains, 9.5 million to 13 million of which were shared by at least two donors. To remove PCR and sequencing errors, raw reads were error-corrected and collapsed into unique sequences using a nearest-neighbor algorithm that merged closely related sequences. To assign V, D and J gene segments, CDR3 sequences were aligned to IMGT reference sequences. For a sequence to be retained, a match of at least six nucleotides to both a V gene segment and a J gene segment was required. Rearrangements were called productive when the CDR3 lacked stop codons and stayed in frame with V and J; all others were non-productive. CDR3 was defined by IMGT convention, running from the second conserved V-encoded cysteine to the conserved J-encoded phenylalanine. The earlier analysis of about 560 of the donors excluded any sequence lacking an unambiguous match to a single V gene segment. In an earlier analysis of almost 600 of the donors, a V segment was called functional when productive rearrangements were above 56.7%, and segregating when the standard deviation between donors exceeded 5%. To diagnose cytomegalovirus status from the catalog of TCR beta chain sequences, a statistical classification framework was built. In a later analysis, V and J genes were assigned by comparing TCR nucleotide sequences against IMGT/GENE-DB human TR gene sequences. In a later analysis, CDR3 sequences and most-parsimonious VDJ recombination scenarios were assigned using the TCRdist pipeline. In a later analysis, each TCR beta chain was defined by its CDR3 amino acid sequence together with its V-gene family, and reads without a unique V-gene family were excluded. To address suspected cross-contamination and a sequencing artifact, a later analysis removed a few hundred highly shared, low-generation-probability nucleotide sequences. A later analysis calculated a clonal expansion index for each public chain from normalized within-repertoire ranks of inferred template counts. In a later analysis, generation probabilities were computed with a VDJ recombination model fitted to out-of-frame rearrangements, and the resulting probabilities were checked against IGoR. In a later analysis, hypergeometric tests were used to score TCR-TCR, TCR-HLA and TCR-CMV co-occurrence, with a repertoire-size bias correction applied to TCR pairs. In a later analysis, false discovery rates were estimated by permuting HLA or CMV assignments 20 times. A later analysis grouped co-occurring TCRs with DBSCAN, adding TCRdist sequence similarity when clustering within HLA-allele-positive subsets. Repertoires with fewer than 30,000 or more than 120,000 public chains were left out of co-occurrence clustering, as were five repertoires with anomalous nucleotide sharing. TCRdb obtained this table from immuneACCESS and retained in-frame rearrangements with V and J assigned. These tables miss some clones; where compared with another copy, unresolved V genes account for less than half of the shortfall, and the remainder is unexplained. D and trimming come from the DNA, and the V and J calls and clone size come from that table. A total of 150,000 to 200,000 clones appear in this sample, 68% of them only once. The ten largest clonotypes hold less than 3.5% of the sample.

The cohort comprised some 680 healthy bone marrow donors. All cohort members were sampled while nominally healthy, although unrecorded immune exposures were likely present. The donor was CMV seropositive and was included in the group of 250 to 350 seropositive cohort members. A peripheral blood sample was collected from each donor, and TCR beta sequencing was performed on peripheral blood mononuclear cells. Genomic DNA extraction from the blood cell samples was performed with the Qiagen DNeasy Blood Extraction Kit. Sequencing input: PBMCs. The sequence came from a woman between 40 and 55 years old in good health and CMV-seropositive. Here the chain combines TRBV2 and TRBJ1-2; the D region possibly corresponds to TRBD1 (5 bases align). The DNA sequence is TGTGCCAGCAGTGTCCAGGGTGGCTACACCTTC. This sequence encodes CASSVQGGYTF.